Given below is one T cell receptor (beta chain) in context. Its matching antigen is unknown. These data originate in a study of cytomegalovirus exposure and HLA in healthy donors. 13 Jbeta primers and 60 Vbeta primers were used for the PCR. Using immunoSEQ multiplex PCR, the repertoire was profiled, and TCRdb retains in-frame clones only, with some absent. This table holds 150,000 to 200,000 clones, roughly 80% found once. Study-level results: In vitro data verified three CMV-associated chains as specific for CMV antigens.

Sequenced sample: PBMCs. The source is a male donor in good health and CMV-seropositive.

The CDR3 sequence: CSVGKREEYNEQFF. The DNA for the CDR3 is TGCAGCGTTGGGAAGCGGGAGGAGTACAATGAGCAGTTCTTC. V and J are TRBV29-1 and TRBJ2-7; TRBD2 matches at 9 bases. The J call may not be correct, given that the DNA end is closer to TRBJ2-1. The CDR3 consists of 14 residues. From germline, CDR1 is SQVTM and CDR2 ANQGSEA.